One and the same sample provided the 6 T cell receptor beta chains below, sequenced in a study of T cell repertoires in cytomegalovirus infection. Their antigens are not known. TCRdb reprocessed the reads via MiXCR and lists one record per CDR3 protein. The sample consists of around 300,000 distinct CDR3 sequences, more than 20% of them appearing once. Sample: cultured PBMCs, taken from culture after CMV antigen stimulation. Receptors originate from a human donor in good health (CMV status not recorded). Some clones in this sample may be carry-over from other donors' samples.

The rearrangement links TRBV14 to TRBJ1-4, with D possibly matching TRBD1 (5 bases). This CDR3 has 17 residues. V lost 4 bases and J 3 bases, leaving 18 bases between the germline ends. Germline V gene sequence: CDR1 SGHDN, CDR2 FVKESK. This chain's CDR3 is CASSPRAGLPANEKLFF. The DNA for the CDR3 is TGTGCCAGCAGCCCTCGGGCAGGGTTGCCGGCTAATGAAAAACTGTTTTTT.

This clonotype was seen more than once but under ten times. This sequence joins TRBV7-2 and TRBJ1-3; D may be TRBD1 (5 bases). Trimming took off 0 bases at V and 2 bases at J, with 11 bases between the two ends. The CDR3 covers 16 residues. CDR1 is SGHTA, CDR2 FQGNSA, per germline. The CDR3 spells CASSLARRGTGNTIYF. The CDR3 DNA reads TGTGCCAGCAGCTTAGCGCGGAGGGGCACTGGAAACACCATATATTTT.

The genes are TRBV11-2 and TRBJ1-2; a possible D gene is TRBD1 (5 bases). CDR1 is SGHAT, CDR2 FQNNGV, per germline. V was trimmed by 0 bases and J by 9 bases, leaving 17 bases between them. The CDR3 sequence is 15 residues long. The CDR3 is CASSLDRDSRRSYTF. The CDR3 DNA reads as TGTGCCAGCAGCTTAGATCGGGACTCCAGGCGTAGCTACACCTTC.

The genes are TRBV20-1 and TRBJ1-2; 11 nucleotides agree with TRBD1. V trimming: 8 bases; J trimming: 3 bases; junction bases outside the gene matches: 2. CDR1 and CDR2 (germline): DFQATT, SNEGSKA (reference sequence). The CDR3 is 12 residues long. The CDR3: CSRDRGYYGYTF. For the CDR3, the DNA is TGCAGTCGGGACAGGGGGTACTATGGCTACACCTTC.

V usage is TRBV7-6 and J usage is TRBJ2-5, with D possibly matching TRBD1 (5 bases). With 7 bases removed from V and 4 bases from J, the gap between germline ends came to 34 bases. From germline, CDR1 is SGHVS and CDR2 FNYEAQ. This CDR3 is 20 amino acids long. CDR3 protein: CASTPSAPWGLLAFSETQYF. The CDR3 DNA is TGTGCCAGCACGCCCTCCGCACCATGGGGCCTTCTGGCCTTTTCAGAGACCCAGTACTTC.

This clonotype was picked up many times. The chain joins TRBV12-3 or TRBV12-4 to TRBJ2-5; D could derive from TRBD1 or TRBD2 (5 bases each). The ends were cut back, 7 bases at V and 1 base at J, with 16 bases in the middle. The CDR3 is 15 amino acids. This chain's CDR3 is CASTPRGGPQETQYF. The CDR3 coding sequence is TGTGCCAGCACTCCTCGGGGCGGGCCCCAAGAGACCCAGTACTTC.